Below are 23 T cell receptor beta chains sequenced from a single sample in a study of OX40 agonist ivuxolimab in advanced cancers. Profiled with immunoSEQ multiplex PCR; TCRdb holds only in-frame clones, not every one. The sample holds approximately 22,000 clones, about 84% seen once. The sequencing used CD4+ or CD8+ T cells sorted from blood, collected in a trial of the OX40 agonist ivuxolimab. The receptors shown here come from an adult with an advanced solid tumor such as melanoma, head and neck, liver or kidney cancer.

The chain carries TRBV19 and TRBJ2-6; D might be TRBD1 (5 bases). Trimming cost V 10 bases and J 1 base, with 23 bases left between them. This CDR3 has 18 amino acids. Germline V gene data show CDR1 as LNHDA and CDR2 as SQIVND (reference sequence). The chain's CDR3 is CATSIGWGGYSGANVLTF. The CDR3 nucleotides read TGTGCCACAAGTATTGGCTGGGGCGGTTATTCTGGGGCCAACGTCCTGACTTTC.

The V gene is TRBV28, the J gene TRBJ2-7; 8 bases match TRBD1. Trimming at V came to 3 bases and at J to 4 bases, leaving 5 bases not matched to a gene. The CDR3 spans 14 residues. The germline V gene has CDR1 MDHEN and CDR2 SYDVKM. The CDR3 DNA sequence: TGTGCCAGCAGTTTGGCAGGGGGCGAGTACGAGCAGTACTTC. It is translated as CASSLAGGEYEQYF.

This clone was picked up one time. This chain joins TRBV13 and TRBJ1-2; a weak D match, TRBD1 (5 bases). The germline V gene encodes CDR1 PRHDT and CDR2 FYEKMQ (reference sequence). Trimming left V 6 bases short and J 2 bases short, with 16 bases between. The CDR3 loop spans 15 amino acids. The CDR3 is CASSPWEGLNYGYTF. The CDR3 bases are TGTGCCAGCAGTCCCTGGGAGGGGCTAAACTATGGCTACACCTTC. The full variable domain, in which reference TRBV13 and TRBJ1-2 provide the parts outside the CDR3, is AAGVIQSPRHLIKEKRETATLKCYPIPRHDTVYWYQQGPGQDPQFLISFYEKMQSDKGSIPDRFSAQQFSDYHSELNMSSLELGDSALYFCASSPWEGLNYGYTFGSGTRLTVV.

The gene calls are TRBV5-6 and TRBJ2-6; D remains ambiguous. Looked up from germline, CDR1 is SGHDT and CDR2 is YYEEEE. The CDR3 contains 15 residues. Trimming stripped 4 bases from V and 0 bases from J, with 8 bases between. CDR3 sequence: CASSPGSSGANVLTF. The CDR3 DNA reads TGTGCCAGCAGCCCCGGTAGCTCTGGGGCCAACGTCCTGACTTTC. The full variable domain, in which reference TRBV5-6 and TRBJ2-6 provide the parts outside the CDR3, is DAGVTQSPTHLIKTRGQQVTLRCSPKSGHDTVSWYQQALGQGPQFIFQYYEEEERQRGNFPDRFSGHQFPNYSSELNVNALLLGDSALYLCASSPGSSGANVLTFGAGSRLTVL.

The rearrangement uses TRBV7-5 and TRBJ2-7; the table calls TRBD1, which could not be checked here. TRBV7-5 is a listed pseudogene. CDR3 size: 15 residues. CDR3: CVRSLVRDRGHEQYF. The DNA of the CDR3 is TGTGTCAGAAGCTTAGTACGGGACAGGGGGCACGAGCAGTACTTC.

In this sample, this clone turned up once. The rearrangement uses TRBV27 and TRBJ2-4; 7 nucleotides match TRBD2. With V trimmed by 3 bases and J by 5 bases, 7 bases remained unmatched. The germline gives CDR1 MNHEY, CDR2 SMNVEV (reference sequence). The length of the CDR3 is 15 residues. DNA of the CDR3: TGTGCCAGCAGTTTCTTCCCGACTAGCCAAAACATTCAGTACTTC. Translating gives CASSFFPTSQNIQYF.

The CDR3 nucleotides are TGTGCCATCAGTGATGGGTTCAATCAGCCCCAGCATTTT. Protein: CAISDGFNQPQHF. The V and J genes are TRBV10-3 and TRBJ1-5; no definite D call. With 3 bases removed from V and 3 bases from J, the gap between germline ends came to 6 bases. The CDR3 spans 13 residues. Germline V CDR1 and CDR2: ENHRY, SYGVKD.

The chain carries TRBV14 and TRBJ2-7, with 9 positions matching TRBD1. The germline CDR1 and CDR2 sequences are SGHDN and FVKESK. There are 14 residues in the CDR3. J gave up 2 bases and V 3 bases, and 2 bases lay outside the gene matches. The chain's CDR3 is CASSQGTGTYEQYF. In nucleotides, the CDR3 is TGTGCCAGCAGCCAGGGGACAGGGACCTACGAGCAGTACTTC.

This clone turned up a few times. The chain employs TRBV27 and TRBJ1-6; D is uncertain. From germline, CDR1 is MNHEY and CDR2 SMNVEV (reference sequence). The CDR3 extends over 15 amino acids. V was trimmed by 5 bases and J by 3 bases, leaving 11 bases between them. DNA of the CDR3: TGTGCCAGCAGTCCTCCGGAGAGCTATAATTCACCCCTCCACTTT. It yields the protein CASSPPESYNSPLHF.

The chain employs TRBV2 and TRBJ1-6; weak D call: TRBD1 (6 bases). Trimming shortened V by 4 bases and J by 6 bases, and 13 bases separated the two germline ends. Germline V gene sequence: CDR1 SNHLY, CDR2 FYNNEI. The CDR3 has 15 residues. The DNA of the CDR3 is TGTGCCAGCAGTGCGGGGACACTGATTAATTCACCCCTCCACTTT. As protein: CASSAGTLINSPLHF.

V gene TRBV5-6 combines with J gene TRBJ1-2, with TRBD1 identical over 7 bases. In germline, CDR1 is SGHDT, CDR2 YYEEEE. V shed 4 bases and J 5 bases; nucleotides not matched to a gene: 5. CDR3 length: 13 amino acids. In DNA, the CDR3 is TGTGCCAGCAGCCAACAGGGGTATTATGGCTACACCTTC. It specifies CASSQQGYYGYTF. Full variable domain (remainder filled in from reference TRBV5-6 and TRBJ1-2): DAGVTQSPTHLIKTRGQQVTLRCSPKSGHDTVSWYQQALGQGPQFIFQYYEEEERQRGNFPDRFSGHQFPNYSSELNVNALLLGDSALYLCASSQQGYYGYTFGSGTRLTVV.

The chain carries TRBV10-3 and TRBJ2-7; D remains unclear. The germline CDR1 and CDR2 sequences are ENHRY and SYGVKD. V lost 2 bases to trimming and J lost 0 bases, with 14 bases between them. The CDR3 consists of 16 residues. This CDR3 is CAISEMAPWDSYEQYF. The CDR3 bases are TGTGCCATCAGTGAGATGGCTCCCTGGGACTCCTACGAGCAGTACTTC.

V usage is TRBV9 and J usage is TRBJ1-6, with TRBD1 as a possible D gene (6 bases). This CDR3 is built from 16 residues. Between the trimmed V and J ends, which lost 3 bases and 0 bases, there was a span of 10 bases. Germline V CDR1 and CDR2: SGDLS, YYNGEE. CDR3: CASSDGQSSYNSPLHF. As DNA, the CDR3 is TGTGCCAGCAGCGACGGACAGAGCTCCTATAATTCACCCCTCCACTTT.

The chain couples TRBV10-2 to TRBJ2-7; D remains ambiguous. CDR3 length: 15 amino acids. V was clipped by 0 bases and J by 3 bases, with 12 bases between them. CDR1 and CDR2 from the germline V gene are WSHSY and SAAADI. The CDR3 nucleotides are TGCGCCAGCAGTGAGTCGGCGGCCACCTACTACGAGCAGTACTTC. Encoded protein: CASSESAATYYEQYF.

V and J are TRBV5-6 and TRBJ2-7, with unresolved D. The CDR3 is made up of 12 amino acids. Trimming left V 3 bases short and J 4 bases short, with 8 bases between. CDR1 is SGHDT, CDR2 YYEEEE, per germline. CDR3 in DNA: TGTGCCAGCAGCTACCGCTCGTACGAGCAGTACTTC. Amino acid sequence: CASSYRSYEQYF.

CDR3 loop: CASSLWGEDQPQHF. In DNA form, the CDR3 reads TGTGCCAGCAGTTTATGGGGGGAGGATCAGCCCCAGCATTTT. The J gene is TRBJ1-5, the V gene TRBV27; the D gene is possibly TRBD1 (5 bases). V lost 1 base, J lost 5 bases, and 9 bases lay in between. Germline lookup yields CDR1 MNHEY and CDR2 SMNVEV (reference sequence). The CDR3 consists of 14 residues.

The chain has TRBV27 and TRBJ2-1, with 10 bases aligning to TRBD1. V shed 4 bases, J shed 0 bases, and the junction held 9 bases outside the gene matches. CDR3 size: 18 residues. The V gene's germline CDR1 is MNHEY and CDR2 SMNVEV (reference sequence). CDR3 DNA: TGTGCCAGCAGTTGGACAGGGGGTTTTACGAGCTCCTACAATGAGCAGTTCTTC. Translation gives CASSWTGGFTSSYNEQFF.

The V call is TRBV2, the J call TRBJ2-5, with D perhaps TRBD2 (5 bases). The length of the CDR3 is 17 residues. Per germline, CDR1 SNHLY and CDR2 FYNNEI. V lost 5 bases, J lost 0 bases, and 19 bases lay in between. CDR3 amino acids: CASSLEAAAGHQETQYF. The CDR3 DNA follows: TGTGCCAGCAGTCTGGAGGCAGCCGCCGGACACCAAGAGACCCAGTACTTC.

This clone was seen only once. V and J are TRBV19 and TRBJ1-1, with D tentatively TRBD1 (6 bases). The CDR3 is 13 residues long. Trimming stripped 11 bases from V and 5 bases from J, with 18 bases between. Germline CDR1 reads LNHDA; CDR2 reads SQIVND (reference sequence). The CDR3 coding sequence is TGTGCCTCGAGTCGACAGGCGGGGACTGAAGCTTTCTTT. This translates into CASSRQAGTEAFF.

The J gene is TRBJ1-5, the V gene TRBV10-1; D gene unclear. Germline CDR1 WNHNN, CDR2 SYGVQD (reference sequence). Deletions cut 0 bases from V and 7 bases from J, with 7 bases between. The length of the CDR3 is 13 residues. The CDR3 sequence: CASSESTGQPQHF. CDR3 nucleotides: TGCGCCAGCAGTGAGTCAACCGGGCAGCCCCAGCATTTT.

The rearrangement links TRBV9 to TRBJ2-1; D gene unclear. Germline V gives CDR1 SGDLS, CDR2 YYNGEE. V was shortened by 0 bases and J by 0 bases, with 10 bases between the two germline ends. CDR3 length: 16 residues. CDR3 loop: CASSVALDGSYNEQFF. The CDR3 DNA reads TGTGCCAGCAGCGTAGCCTTGGATGGCTCCTACAATGAGCAGTTCTTC.

This clone has just one count. The J gene is TRBJ2-7, the V gene TRBV7-9, with TRBD2 identical over 15 bases. Trimming at V came to 3 bases and at J to 5 bases, leaving 2 bases not matched to a gene. The CDR3 spans 15 residues. CDR1 and CDR2 from the germline V gene are SEHNR and FQNEAQ (reference sequence). The CDR3 region is CASSLGTSGGNEQYF. The DNA of the CDR3 is TGTGCCAGCAGCTTGGGGACTAGCGGGGGGAACGAGCAGTACTTC.

The rearrangement links TRBV13 to TRBJ2-7; D is unclear. CDR1 is PRHDT, CDR2 FYEKMQ, per germline (reference sequence). Deletions cut 1 base from V and 4 bases from J, with 5 bases between. The length of the CDR3 is 12 residues. DNA of the CDR3: TGTGCCAGCAGCTTAGAAGCTTACGAGCAGTACTTC. Residues: CASSLEAYEQYF.